The next 12 T cell receptor beta chains were all read from a single sample in a study of molecular identifiers for immune sequencing clone quantification. MiXCR was run by TCRdb on the PCR reads, yielding one entry per CDR3 protein. The sample has fewer than 350,000 distinct CDR3 sequences; 24% are singletons. The sample comprised naive CD8+ T cells from blood, with Jurkat cell RNA spiked in. Stated subset: FACS-sorted CD8+CD4-CCR7+CD45RA+ naive T cells. The receptor source for this set is a human donor in good health. Some libraries in this study had Jurkat cell RNA spiked in.

This clonotype was seen many times. As DNA, the CDR3 is TGTGCCAGCAGCCAGACCCCAACTAATGAAAAACTGTTTTTT. Amino acids: CASSQTPTNEKLFF. The chain is built from TRBV6-5 and TRBJ1-4; no reliable D call. Germline V gives CDR1 MNHEY, CDR2 SVGAGI. The CDR3 length is 14 residues. V lost 6 bases and J lost 0, with 8 bases in between.

As concerns this clonotype: A read error may explain this, as a much larger clone is one base away. The V and J genes are TRBV19 and TRBJ1-1; tentative D call: TRBD1 (6 bases). V dropped 3 bases and J dropped 4 bases, with 15 bases sitting between them. This CDR3 has 15 residues. In germline, CDR1 is LNHDA, CDR2 SQIVND (reference sequence). The CDR3 spells CASSIVAGVPTEAFF. CDR3 DNA sequence: TGTGCCAGTAGTATCGTGGCAGGGGTGCCCACTGAAGCTTTCTTT.

The chain uses TRBV11-2 and TRBJ2-1, with 12 positions matching TRBD2. The germline V gene has CDR1 SGHAT and CDR2 FQNNGV. The CDR3 consists of 15 residues. V lost 4 bases and J lost 6; bases outside the gene matches: 4. CDR3 amino acids: CASSSATSGSNEQFF. The CDR3 coding sequence is TGTGCCAGCAGCTCCGCGACTAGCGGGAGCAATGAGCAGTTCTTC.

This clonotype has ten or more counts. V and J are TRBV6-1 and TRBJ1-5, with a weak D call TRBD1 (6 bases). The CDR3 totals 15 residues. Germline V gives CDR1 MNHNS, CDR2 SASEGT. The V gene lost 7 bases and the J gene lost 1 base, with 14 bases spanning the gap. The CDR3 DNA follows: TGTGCCAGCATCCCCCCGGGGGGCAGCAATCAGCCCCAGCATTTT. It specifies CASIPPGGSNQPQHF.

The V gene is TRBV27, the J gene TRBJ2-6; D remains ambiguous. There are 15 residues in the CDR3. Per the germline V gene, CDR1 is MNHEY and CDR2 is SMNVEV (reference sequence). Trimming took 5 bases from V and 4 from J, leaving 12 bases between them. DNA for the CDR3: TGTGCCAGCAGTCCCCAGAGGTCCGGGGCCAACGTCCTGACTTTC. This codes for CASSPQRSGANVLTF.

In this sample, this clonotype turned up many times. The chain recombines TRBV2 with TRBJ2-7, with 10 bases that match TRBD1. The CDR3 sequence is 14 residues long. From germline, CDR1 is SNHLY and CDR2 FYNNEI. Unmatched junction bases numbered 9, after V lost 7 bases and J lost 6 bases. The CDR3 bases are TGTGCCAGCACCGGTGCGGGACAGGGGTCCGAGCAGTACTTC. Translation gives CASTGAGQGSEQYF.

This clonotype was detected many times. This rearrangement joins TRBV4-3 to TRBJ1-2; TRBD1 might be the D (6 bases). Germline values: CDR1 LGHNA, CDR2 YSLEER. This CDR3 has 16 amino acids. The V end lost 0 bases, the J end lost 4 bases, and 15 bases lay between the germline ends. CDR3 in amino acids: CASSQDLTGTTYGYTF. CDR3 sequence (DNA): TGCGCCAGCAGCCAAGATCTTACAGGGACGACCTATGGCTACACCTTC.

Comment on this clonotype: This clone may be a read error of a much larger clone one base away. V usage is TRBV6-1 and J usage is TRBJ2-3; the match to TRBD2 covers 12 bases. The CDR3 is 15 residues long. J gave up 2 bases and V 8 bases, and 5 bases lay outside the gene matches. Looked up from germline, CDR1 is MNHNS and CDR2 is SASEGT. Here the CDR3 DNA reads TGTGCCAGCGGGAGGACTAGCGGGATCACAGATACGCAGTATTTT. It encodes CASGRTSGITDTQYF.

The J gene is TRBJ1-5, the V gene TRBV4-1; D is unclear. Germline values: CDR1 MGHRA, CDR2 YSYEKL. V lost 0 bases and J lost 2, with 8 bases in between. CDR3 size: 15 residues. CDR3 in amino acids: CASSQEGSGNQPQHF. The CDR3 DNA reads TGCGCCAGCAGCCAAGAGGGCAGTGGCAATCAGCCCCAGCATTTT.

This clonotype appeared many times. This chain uses TRBV25-1 with TRBJ2-7; D is undetermined. This CDR3 has 11 residues. CDR1 and CDR2 from the germline V gene are MGHDK and SYGVNS. V lost 4 bases to trimming and J lost 5 bases, with 6 bases between them. The CDR3 nucleotides are TGTGCCAGCAGTGCCGCTCACGAGCAGTACTTC. The encoded protein is CASSAAHEQYF.

Notes on this clonotype: One base away lies a much larger clone, so this may be a sequencing read error. The chain links TRBV9 to TRBJ2-7, with D possibly being TRBD2 (7 bases). This CDR3 has 14 residues. Trimming cost V 4 bases and J 9 bases, with 20 bases left between them. From germline, CDR1 is SGDLS and CDR2 YYNGEE. The CDR3 DNA reads TGTGCCAGCAGCCCGGTGGTGGGGGGGCTTGGGCAGTACTTC. Its translation: CASSPVVGGLGQYF.

This clonotype appeared many times. This rearrangement joins TRBV19 to TRBJ1-2; D possibly corresponds to TRBD1 (6 bases). The CDR3 contains 14 residues. Trimming removed 6 bases at V and 2 bases at J, with 13 bases between. The germline gives CDR1 LNHDA, CDR2 SQIVND (reference sequence). The CDR3 is CASSPARGNYGYTF. DNA of the CDR3: TGTGCCAGTAGCCCCGCCAGGGGAAACTATGGCTACACCTTC. Full variable domain (remainder filled in from reference TRBV19 and TRBJ1-2): DGGITQSPKYLFRKEGQNVTLSCEQNLNHDAMYWYRQDPGQGLRLIYYSQIVNDFQKGDIAEGYSVSREKKESFPLTVTSAQKNPTAFYLCASSPARGNYGYTFGSGTRLTVV.